Shown below are 17 T cell receptor beta chains from a single sample sequenced in a study of T cells expressing NK-cell markers. No DNA is given; TCRdb re-called the 5' RACE reads and lists each CDR3 protein once. The ten most abundant clones cover 1.4% to 1.5% of a sample with some 440,000 distinct CDR3 sequences. What was sequenced was blood T cells: a sorted CD56 or NKG2C T cell subset, CD4+ or CD8+ T cells, or bulk PBMC T cells (not recorded which). The receptor set was obtained from a woman in her 50s in good health.

This chain connects TRBV12-3 or TRBV12-4 to TRBJ2-7; TCRdb calls TRBD2, which cannot be checked without DNA. The CDR3 consists of 15 residues. The chain's CDR3 is CASSDIRGLLHEQYF.

This chain connects TRBV11-2 to TRBJ1-4. The germline V gene encodes CDR1 SGHAT and CDR2 FQNNGV. This CDR3 is built from 13 residues. Here the CDR3 reads CASSFGVGEKLFF. The variable domain in full, completed from reference TRBV11-2 and TRBJ1-4, reads EAGVAQSPRYKIIEKRQSVAFWCNPISGHATLYWYQQILGQGPKLLIQFQNNGVVDDSQLPKDRFSAERLKGVDSTLKIQPAKLEDSAVYLCASSFGVGEKLFFGSGTQLSVL.

This chain uses TRBV7-9 with TRBJ2-4. Germline V gene data show CDR1 as SEHNR and CDR2 as FQNEAQ (reference sequence). The CDR3 covers 13 residues. CDR3 sequence reads: CASSHATSSIQYF.

The chain has TRBV19 and TRBJ2-3. Germline assignment: CDR1 LNHDA and CDR2 SQIVND (reference sequence). The CDR3 runs to 14 residues. This chain's CDR3 is CASSLGSSTDTQYF.

This chain links TRBV20-1 with TRBJ2-3; TCRdb designates TRBD1, a call that cannot be tested without DNA. CDR3 size: 11 residues. Germline V gene data show CDR1 as DFQATT and CDR2 as SNEGSKA (reference sequence). The CDR3 region is CSARVGRAQYF.

V is TRBV20-1 and J is TRBJ2-1; lacking DNA, the TRBD1 call made by TCRdb goes unchecked. CDR1 DFQATT and CDR2 SNEGSKA come from the germline V gene (reference sequence). The CDR3 runs 14 residues. This chain's CDR3 is CSASPVRRVNEQFF.

This sequence joins TRBV28 and TRBJ2-1; without DNA, the TCRdb call of TRBD1 cannot be checked. Germline values: CDR1 MDHEN, CDR2 SYDVKM. This CDR3 has 14 residues. CDR3 sequence reads: CASSRDGSYNEQFF.

V is TRBV5-1 and J is TRBJ2-4; TCRdb names TRBD2, which stays unverified in the absence of DNA. Looked up from germline, CDR1 is SGHRS and CDR2 is YFSETQ. CDR3 size: 14 residues. CDR3 protein: CASSPGLIENIQYF.

The rearrangement joins TRBV6-5 to TRBJ2-7; absent DNA, TCRdb's TRBD1 call cannot be checked. Germline assignment: CDR1 MNHEY and CDR2 SVGAGI. This CDR3 has 18 residues. CDR3 in amino acids: CASRTGQGARERWYEQYF.

V and J are TRBV10-3 and TRBJ2-1; TCRdb lists TRBD2, though no DNA is available to test this call. The CDR3 extends over 13 amino acids. Germline V gives CDR1 ENHRY, CDR2 SYGVKD. The CDR3 spells CATLAGGNNEQFF.

The gene calls are TRBV11-3 and TRBJ1-2. The CDR3 loop spans 13 amino acids. Germline V gene sequence: CDR1 SGHNT, CDR2 YENEEA. The CDR3 protein is CATKEGTRGGYTF. Full variable domain (outside the CDR3, taken from reference TRBV11-3 and TRBJ1-2): EAGVVQSPRYKIIEKKQPVAFWCNPISGHNTLYWYLQNLGQGPELLIRYENEEAVDDSQLPKDRFSAERLKGVDSTLKIQPAELGDSAVYLCATKEGTRGGYTFGSGTRLTVV.

The chain is built from TRBV9 and TRBJ2-2; TCRdb lists TRBD2, though no DNA is available to test this call. The CDR3 spans 20 residues. Germline lookup yields CDR1 SGDLS and CDR2 YYNGEE. CDR3 in amino acids: CASSVGTAGTSGYNTGELFF.

This sequence joins TRBV25-1 and TRBJ2-1; with no DNA, the TCRdb D assignment of TRBD1 cannot be verified. This CDR3 contains 17 residues. Germline V gene sequence: CDR1 MGHDK, CDR2 SYGVNS. The CDR3 loop is CASSDEQGHGPYNEQFF.

The chain couples TRBV18 to TRBJ2-5; TCRdb's D gene call, TRBD2, goes unchecked for lack of DNA. The CDR3 has 12 amino acids. Germline lookup yields CDR1 KGHSH and CDR2 LQKENI. The CDR3 sequence is CASSPGTETQYF.

This chain connects TRBV30 to TRBJ2-5; TCRdb's D call, TRBD1, is unchecked because there is no DNA. The CDR3 totals 13 residues. Per germline, CDR1 GTSNPN and CDR2 SVGIG (reference sequence). CDR3 sequence reads: CAWESRVGETQYF.

This chain links TRBV7-9 with TRBJ1-1; TCRdb proposes TRBD1, but this gene call is untestable without DNA. CDR3 length: 15 amino acids. Germline V gene lookup returns CDR1 SEHNR and CDR2 FQNEAQ (reference sequence). CDR3 region: CASSSGQLQNTEAFF.

The chain has TRBV20-1 and TRBJ2-1; there is no DNA to check the TCRdb D call of TRBD2. Germline assignment: CDR1 DFQATT and CDR2 SNEGSKA (reference sequence). This CDR3 has 15 amino acids. The CDR3 spells CSARVRGRWGNEQFF.